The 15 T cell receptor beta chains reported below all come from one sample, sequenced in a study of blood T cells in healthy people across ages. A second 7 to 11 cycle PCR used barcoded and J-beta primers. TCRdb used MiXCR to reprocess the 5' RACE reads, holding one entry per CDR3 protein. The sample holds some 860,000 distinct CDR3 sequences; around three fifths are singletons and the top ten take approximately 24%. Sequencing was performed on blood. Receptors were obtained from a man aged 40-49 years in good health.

CDR3 sequence (DNA): TGTGCCAGCAGCGCGCGCGGGAGCACCTACAATGAGCAGTTCTTC. Its protein is CASSARGSTYNEQFF. The genes are TRBV9 and TRBJ2-1; 7 positions match TRBD2. Losses at the gene ends were 3 bases for V and 2 bases for J; bases not matched to a gene: 5. Germline assignment: CDR1 SGDLS and CDR2 YYNGEE. The CDR3 runs 15 residues.

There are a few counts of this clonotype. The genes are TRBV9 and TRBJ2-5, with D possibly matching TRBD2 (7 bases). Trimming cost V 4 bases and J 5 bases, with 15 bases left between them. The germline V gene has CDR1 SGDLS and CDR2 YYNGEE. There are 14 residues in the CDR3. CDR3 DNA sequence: TGTGCCAGCAGCCTCTGGGGGGGCTGGGAGACCCAGTACTTC. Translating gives CASSLWGGWETQYF.

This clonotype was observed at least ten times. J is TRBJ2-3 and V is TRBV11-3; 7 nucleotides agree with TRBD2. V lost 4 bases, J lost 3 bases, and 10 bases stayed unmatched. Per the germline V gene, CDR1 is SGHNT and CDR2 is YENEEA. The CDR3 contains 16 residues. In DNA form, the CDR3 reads TGTGCCAGCAGCTACGGAGGGCCGGGGGGTACAGATACGCAGTATTTT. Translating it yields CASSYGGPGGTDTQYF.

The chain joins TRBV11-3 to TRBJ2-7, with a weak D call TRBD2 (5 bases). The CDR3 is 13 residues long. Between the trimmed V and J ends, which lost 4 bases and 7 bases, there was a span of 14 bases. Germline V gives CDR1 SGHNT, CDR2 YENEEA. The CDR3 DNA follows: TGTGCCAGCAGCTCCGGGGTCCACAATGAGCAGTACTTC. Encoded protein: CASSSGVHNEQYF.

The DNA for the CDR3 is TGTGCCAGCAGTCGGGGGTCTCCCTACAATGAGCAGTTCTTC. Amino acid sequence: CASSRGSPYNEQFF. This chain connects TRBV7-2 to TRBJ2-1; a weak D match, TRBD2 (6 bases). V lost 6 bases and J lost 2, with 11 bases in between. This CDR3 is 14 amino acids long. Germline CDR1 reads SGHTA; CDR2 reads FQGNSA.

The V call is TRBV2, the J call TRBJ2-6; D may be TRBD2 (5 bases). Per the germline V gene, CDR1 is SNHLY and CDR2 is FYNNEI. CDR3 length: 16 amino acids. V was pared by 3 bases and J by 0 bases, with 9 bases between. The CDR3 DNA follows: TGTGCCAGCAGTGAGGACGGGAACTCTGGGGCCAACGTCCTGACTTTC. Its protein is CASSEDGNSGANVLTF.

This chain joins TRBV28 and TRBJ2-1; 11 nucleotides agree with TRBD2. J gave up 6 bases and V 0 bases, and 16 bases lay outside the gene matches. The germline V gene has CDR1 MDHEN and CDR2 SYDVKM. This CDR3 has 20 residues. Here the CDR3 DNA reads TGTGCCAGCAGTTTATGGGCCCTAGCGGGAGGAGGCGGTGGGTTCAATGAGCAGTTCTTC. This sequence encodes CASSLWALAGGGGGFNEQFF.

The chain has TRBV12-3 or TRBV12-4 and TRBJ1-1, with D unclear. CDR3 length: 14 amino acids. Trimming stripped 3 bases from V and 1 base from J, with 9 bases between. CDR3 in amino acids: CASSFRLGNTEAFF. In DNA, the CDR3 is TGTGCCAGCAGTTTCCGCCTGGGGAACACTGAAGCTTTCTTT.

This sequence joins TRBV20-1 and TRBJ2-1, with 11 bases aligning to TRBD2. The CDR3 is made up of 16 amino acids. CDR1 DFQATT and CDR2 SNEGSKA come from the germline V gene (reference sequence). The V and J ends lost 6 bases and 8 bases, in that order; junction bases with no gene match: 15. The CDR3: CSATIGLAGHRDEQFF. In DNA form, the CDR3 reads TGCAGTGCAACTATTGGACTAGCGGGCCACCGGGATGAGCAGTTCTTC.

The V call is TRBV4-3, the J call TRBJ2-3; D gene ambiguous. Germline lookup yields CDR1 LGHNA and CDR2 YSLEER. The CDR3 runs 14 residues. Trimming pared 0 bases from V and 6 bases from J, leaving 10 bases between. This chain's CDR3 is CASSQDQQADTQYF. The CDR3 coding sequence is TGCGCCAGCAGCCAAGATCAGCAGGCGGATACGCAGTATTTT.

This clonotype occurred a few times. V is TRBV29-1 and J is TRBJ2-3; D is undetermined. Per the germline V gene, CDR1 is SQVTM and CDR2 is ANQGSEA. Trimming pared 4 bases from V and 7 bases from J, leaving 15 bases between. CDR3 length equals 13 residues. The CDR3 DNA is TGCAGCGTTGGGCCGGACCCACTGCATACGCAGTATTTT. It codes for CSVGPDPLHTQYF.

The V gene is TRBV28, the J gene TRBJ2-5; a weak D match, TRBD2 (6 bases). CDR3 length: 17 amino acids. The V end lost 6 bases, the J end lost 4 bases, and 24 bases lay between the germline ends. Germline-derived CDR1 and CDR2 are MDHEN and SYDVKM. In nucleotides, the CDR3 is TGTGCCAGCAGCCCACCCCCCGGGGGATGGGGGTCAGAGACCCAGTACTTC. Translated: CASSPPPGGWGSETQYF.

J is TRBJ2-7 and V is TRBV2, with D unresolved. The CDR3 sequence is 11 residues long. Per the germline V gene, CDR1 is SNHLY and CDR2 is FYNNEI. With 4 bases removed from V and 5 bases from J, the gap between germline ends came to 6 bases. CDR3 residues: CASSGVHEQYF. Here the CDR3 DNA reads TGTGCCAGCAGTGGGGTTCACGAGCAGTACTTC.

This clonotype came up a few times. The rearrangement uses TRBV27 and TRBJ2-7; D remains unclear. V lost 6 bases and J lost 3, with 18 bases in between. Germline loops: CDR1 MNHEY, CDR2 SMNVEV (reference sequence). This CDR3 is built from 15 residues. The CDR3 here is CASRQRDRSHYEQYF. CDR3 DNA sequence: TGTGCCAGCAGACAAAGAGACCGTTCGCACTACGAGCAGTACTTC.

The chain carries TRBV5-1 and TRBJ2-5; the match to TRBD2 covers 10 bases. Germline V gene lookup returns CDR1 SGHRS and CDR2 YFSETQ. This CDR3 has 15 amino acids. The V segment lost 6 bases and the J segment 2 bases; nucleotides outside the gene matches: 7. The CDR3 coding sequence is TGCGCCAGCACCATAGCGGGGGGCTCACAAGAGACCCAGTACTTC. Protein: CASTIAGGSQETQYF.